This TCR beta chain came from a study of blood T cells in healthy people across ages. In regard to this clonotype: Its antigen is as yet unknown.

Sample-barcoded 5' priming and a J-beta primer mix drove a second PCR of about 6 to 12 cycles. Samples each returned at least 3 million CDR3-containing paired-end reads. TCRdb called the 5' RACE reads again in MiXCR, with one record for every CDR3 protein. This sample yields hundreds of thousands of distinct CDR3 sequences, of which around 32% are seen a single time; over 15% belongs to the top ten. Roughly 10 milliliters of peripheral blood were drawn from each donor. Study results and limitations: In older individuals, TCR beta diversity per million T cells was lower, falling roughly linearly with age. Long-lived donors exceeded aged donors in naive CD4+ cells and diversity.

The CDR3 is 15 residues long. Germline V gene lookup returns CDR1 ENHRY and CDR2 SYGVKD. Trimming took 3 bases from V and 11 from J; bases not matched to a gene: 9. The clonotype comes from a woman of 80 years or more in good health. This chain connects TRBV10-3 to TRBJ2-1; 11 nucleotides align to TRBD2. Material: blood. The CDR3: CAISDEGLAGGQQFF. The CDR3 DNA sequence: TGTGCCATCAGTGATGAGGGGCTAGCGGGGGGACAGCAGTTCTTC.